This section outlines one T cell receptor (beta chain) sequence together with its context. Its antigen is as yet unknown. The sample originates from a study of cytomegalovirus exposure and HLA in healthy donors. General study results and limits: Both high specificity and high sensitivity reportedly marked the classifier's diagnosis of cytomegalovirus status.

This CDR3 spans 18 amino acids. The J segment lost 6 bases and the V segment lost 6 bases, leaving 18 bases of the junction unmatched. CDR1 is SGDLS and CDR2 is YYNGEE in the germline V gene. The PCR contained 60 Vbeta and 13 Jbeta primers. Only in-frame clones appear in the TCRdb table, and some are missing; sequencing was by immunoSEQ multiplex PCR. The sample has 100,000 to 150,000 clones, roughly 75% seen once. Sequenced input: PBMCs. This TCR was sampled from a female donor in good health and CMV-seronegative. The rearrangement uses TRBV9 and TRBJ2-1; 10 bases fit TRBD2. The CDR3: CASNERSAGGPGGNEQFF. Here the CDR3 DNA reads TGTGCCAGCAACGAGAGATCAGCGGGAGGGCCGGGGGGCAATGAGCAGTTCTTC.